A single sample is the source of the 8 T cell receptor beta chains below, sequenced in a study of blood T cell repertoires in COVID-19 (dated by TCRdb to 2018 to 2020). The protocol used for the library was the immunoSEQ multiplex PCR assay. In TCRdb, the immuneACCESS table is reduced to in-frame sequences with V and J assigned. These tables do not hold every clone; where another copy was compared, an unresolved V gene accounts for under half, and the others remain unexplained. The sample table lists around 260,000 clones, approximately 85% of them with a count of one. Around 1% of the sample lies in the top ten. Sequencing was carried out using peripheral blood. The receptor source for this set is a human donor with COVID-19, enrolled during active disease. The donor label of this sample is uncertain.

This chain links TRBV6-6 with TRBJ2-7, with D perhaps matching TRBD2 (6 bases). With 6 bases removed from V and 3 bases from J, the gap between germline ends came to 9 bases. CDR1 MNHNY and CDR2 SVGAGI come from the germline V gene (reference sequence). CDR3 length: 12 amino acids. CDR3 DNA: TGTGCCAGCAGGGGACTCATCTACGAGCAGTACTTC. Protein sequence: CASRGLIYEQYF.

The chain uses TRBV11-2 and TRBJ1-1, with a possible D match to TRBD1 (5 bases). The CDR3 spans 13 residues. V was cut by 5 bases and J by 3 bases, with 10 bases left in between. Per germline, CDR1 SGHAT and CDR2 FQNNGV. The CDR3 coding sequence is TGTGCCAGCAGCCCCAGGGTGGACACTGAAGCTTTCTTT. It yields the protein CASSPRVDTEAFF.

V gene TRBV10-3 combines with J gene TRBJ2-7, with 9 bases aligning to TRBD1. Germline CDR1 reads ENHRY; CDR2 reads SYGVKD. V lost 6 bases, J lost 6 bases, and 6 bases stayed unmatched. This CDR3 spans 13 amino acids. The CDR3 DNA sequence: TGTGCCATCAGCAGGGACAGGGAGGCCGAGCAGTACTTC. Translating gives CAISRDREAEQYF.

The chain links TRBV4-1 to TRBJ2-1; TRBD2 agrees at 8 bases. V dropped 3 bases and J dropped 5; count of bases not matched to a gene: 12. CDR1 MGHRA and CDR2 YSYEKL come from the germline V gene. CDR3 length: 17 residues. The CDR3 bases are TGCGCCAGCAGCCAGGCATCACTAGCGGCTGGGCACAATGAGCAGTTCTTC. Translation: CASSQASLAAGHNEQFF.

J is TRBJ1-5 and V is TRBV24-1; D is perhaps TRBD1 (5 bases). This CDR3 is 14 amino acids long. Trimming pared 3 bases from V and 8 bases from J, leaving 13 bases between. CDR1 and CDR2 (germline): KGHDR, SFDVKD. The DNA for the CDR3 is TGTGCCACCAGTGATGCAGGGAATTCAAAGCCCCAGCATTTT. It codes for CATSDAGNSKPQHF.

The rearrangement links TRBV24-1 to TRBJ2-1, with 9 positions matching TRBD1. CDR1 and CDR2 (germline): KGHDR, SFDVKD. This CDR3 spans 13 amino acids. V was clipped by 7 bases and J by 11 bases; unmatched bases: 8. For the CDR3, the DNA is TGTGCCACCAGGCAAACAGGGGGCGTCAAGCAGTTCTTC. Amino acids: CATRQTGGVKQFF.

The rearrangement uses TRBV14 and TRBJ1-2; 8 bases fit TRBD1. Germline trimming cut 3 bases from V and 8 bases from J; bases unmatched to any gene: 5. The CDR3 is made up of 13 amino acids. Germline V gives CDR1 SGHDN, CDR2 FVKESK. As DNA, the CDR3 is TGTGCCAGCAGCCACAGGGGGCGGATGGGCTACACCTTC. Its translation is CASSHRGRMGYTF.

V is TRBV9 and J is TRBJ2-1; TRBD1 aligns across 12 bases. Germline CDR1 and CDR2: SGDLS and YYNGEE. J lost 7 bases, V lost 1 base, and 3 bases had no gene match. CDR3 length: 15 residues. The CDR3 DNA reads TGTGCCAGCAGCGTATTGGGACAGGGGGCTAATGAGCAGTTCTTC. It encodes CASSVLGQGANEQFF.